This T cell receptor (beta chain) was captured by sequencing in a study of blood T cells in healthy people across ages. This clonotype has only a few counts. What it binds is not known. CDR1 is SGHTA, CDR2 FQGNSA, per germline. V lost 5 bases and J lost 5, with 12 bases in between. The CDR3 contains 13 residues. General study results and limits: Unknown donor CMV status possibly confounded expanded clonotype changes.

Alongside a J-beta primer mix, a sample-barcoded 5' primer served in a second PCR lasting about 7 to 12 cycles. TCRdb called the 5' RACE reads again in MiXCR, with one record for every CDR3 protein. The sample has 1 million to 1.2 million distinct CDR3 sequences, more than 30% seen once. Sequenced material: blood. This clonotype was obtained from a man aged 18 to 30 in good health. The chain recombines TRBV7-2 with TRBJ1-1; weak D call: TRBD1 (5 bases). CDR3 bases: TGTGCCAGCAGCGCTAGTCGACAGACTGAAGCTTTCTTT. As protein: CASSASRQTEAFF. Variable domain in full (rest from reference TRBV7-2 and TRBJ1-1): GAGVSQSPSNKVTEKGKDVELRCDPISGHTALYWYRQSLGQGLEFLIYFQGNSAPDKSGLPSDRFSAERTGGSVSTLTIQRTQQEDSAVYLCASSASRQTEAFFGQGTRLTVV.